This T cell receptor (beta chain) is drawn from a study of Ad26.COV2.S vaccination and SARS-CoV-2 variants (dated by TCRdb to about 2021). For the wider study: TCRbeta repertoire sequencing served as the tool for gauging how specific and how broad the SARS-CoV-2-reactive T cell receptors were following Ad26.COV2.S vaccination. The TCR-sequenced set comprised approximately 32 samples: some 20 Ad26.COV2.S vaccine recipients, 5 placebo recipients and 8 SARS-CoV-2 convalescent individuals. What the study reported, not specific to this receptor: Substantial breadth of spike-specific CD8+ and CD4+ T cell responses was reported after vaccination. Comparable non-spike TCR breadth was observed between vaccine and placebo recipients, consistent with only spike being contained in the vaccine. Spike-specific TCR breadth was higher in Ad26.COV2.S recipients than in placebo recipients (P = 0.0014). It was noted by the authors that total T cell responses may have been underestimated by the TCR breadth and depth analyses.

The germline V gene (reference sequence) provides CDR1 SEHNR and CDR2 FQNEAQ. The trim is 1 base for V and 7 bases for J, with a gap of 10 bases between the germline ends. Including cysteine and phenylalanine, the CDR3 has 13 amino acids. Solely the CDR3 DNA is kept, with 39 bases framed from the first base. TCRbeta CDR3 regions were sequenced with the immunoSEQ Assay. After extraction, genomic DNA underwent amplification by bias-controlled multiplex PCR, followed by high-throughput sequencing. Regarding the original processing steps: Collapsing and filtering of sequences were performed to quantify the absolute abundance of each unique TCRbeta CDR3 region. T cell fraction was estimated by normalizing TCRbeta template counts to usable DNA, which was measured by amplifying reference genes present in all nucleated cells. Repertoire TCRs were annotated as SARS-CoV-2-specific when V gene, CDR3 amino acid sequence and J gene were exactly matched to a known reactive TCR set. The reference SARS-CoV-2 TCR set was obtained from MIRA and was filtered for enrichment in COVID-19-positive ImmuneCODE repertoires, whereby public or cross-reactive TCRs were removed. Using the MIRA antigens, annotated TCRs were further analysed by specific ORF or by position within an ORF. Depth was the summed frequency of annotated unique rearrangements, while breadth was defined as annotated unique rearrangements over total unique productive rearrangements. TCR breadth was compared between groups using two-sided Wilcoxon rank-sum tests. TCRdb took over this immuneACCESS table, retaining in-frame rearrangements with V and J assigned. Such tables are incomplete; in checked studies, under half of the missing clones stem from an unresolved V gene, and the remainder is unexplained. That table gives V, J and clone size, and the DNA gave D and trimming. The sample table holds over 100,000 clones, of which around 80% were seen once. The ten largest account for approximately 15% of the sample.

Note on this clone: The target of this receptor is not known. Per-base qualities were not stored, and no clone one base away is much larger.

According to the study, the label for this sample's time point signals: individuals recovered from natural SARS-CoV-2 infection. Material: peripheral blood, obtained after recovery from COVID-19. The chain uses TRBV7-9 and TRBJ1-2; no D segment can be confidently identified. The TCR originated in a human donor who had recovered from COVID-19. CDR3 reads: CASSLGRSGGYTF. The sequenced DNA: TGTGCCAGCAGCTTAGGCCGGTCAGGTGGCTACACCTTC.